This TCR beta chain was recorded in a study of immune evolution from preneoplasia to lung adenocarcinoma (dated by TCRdb to the early 2020s). Concerning the study at large: HLA loss of heterozygosity was found in about 6.7% of AIS, about 16% of MIA and 33% of ADC lesions, and in no AAH lesions. The study used immune gene expression, TCR sequencing and multiplex immunofluorescence to profile the immune contexture of lung adenocarcinoma precursors and invasive adenocarcinoma. Resected precursor lesions (AAH, AIS, MIA) and invasive adenocarcinomas were compared with paired morphologically normal lung tissue. The sample size was set by how many specimens were available, not by a prior power calculation. The immune data were integrated with whole exome sequencing and methylation data obtained from the same cohort of nodules. The overall cohort was made up of some 49 patients with pulmonary nodules who had surgical resection. TCR sequencing data were obtained from about 49 patients. It was reported in the study that 85 to 120 samples were used for TCR sequencing. Class I HLA alleles were inferred from exome data with POLYSOLVER, and allele-specific HLA loss was detected with LOHHLA. Paper-wide results and their limitations: The highest T cell clonality was observed in KRAS-mutant nodules compared with EGFR-mutant or double wild-type lesions. The findings were based on association rather than direct causation, and larger cohorts with long-term follow-up and longitudinal biopsies were deemed needed. All patients were from Japan and China, so applicability to Western populations was uncertain. Clonality was highest in normal lung, while later-stage lesions appeared to show lower clonality but higher T cell density and diversity. The highest top T cell clone frequencies were observed in normal lung, and a progressive decrease in top T cell clone frequencies appeared to occur from AAH through AIS, MIA and invasive adenocarcinoma.

TCR beta CDR3 regions were sequenced from DNA using the immunoSEQ hsTCRbeta Kit. As for the original processing: TCR sequencing data were analysed with the ImmunoSEQ Analyzer. T cell clonality was calculated on productive rearrangements as 1 minus Pielou's evenness. To measure T cell diversity, the inverse Simpson index was applied to productive templates. T cell density was defined as TCR beta template counts normalized to usable DNA, with usable DNA estimated by amplification and sequencing of housekeeping genes. Two-sided Kruskal-Wallis tests were used to compare TCR metrics across histologic stages. TCRdb holds this immuneACCESS table with in-frame rearrangements only. Some clones are missing; in checked studies, unresolved V genes explain under half, and the rest has no known cause. Clonal size and the V and J genes are those of that table, whereas D and trimming came from the DNA. Within this sample are 10,000 or so clones, with 70% to 80% of them counted one time only. The ten largest clones take up less than 8.5% of the sample.

Compared with germline, V lacks 0 bases and J lacks 5 bases; bases without a gene match: 8. Reading the germline V gene gives CDR1 SGHDT and CDR2 YYEEEE. The CDR3, from cysteine to phenylalanine, totals 16 residues. Only the CDR3 portion is preserved as DNA: 48 bases, with reading frame beginning at the first base. Comment on this clone: The antigen this receptor binds is unknown. No base quality values were provided; no much bigger clone lies one nucleotide off.

The patients had resection in Japan or China between 2014 and 2017. Two lung cancer pathologists independently reviewed H&E slides to confirm the histologic diagnosis of every case. For nucleic acid extraction, premalignant or tumor cells were enriched by macro-dissection following pathologic assessment. DNA was isolated from FFPE tissue using the AllPrep DNA/RNA FFPE Kit. This TCR was sampled from a person between 55 and 80 years old with lung adenocarcinoma. Source material: FFPE lung adenocarcinoma in situ tissue. The sample's cell subset or site label, decoded: preinvasive adenocarcinoma in situ (AIS). In this chain, TRBV5-6 is recombined with TRBJ2-5, and TRBD1 aligns with 9 junction nucleotides. CDR3 reads: CASSLGPGQGEETQYF. The DNA sequence follows: TGTGCCAGCAGCTTGGGCCCGGGACAGGGAGAGGAGACCCAGTACTTC.